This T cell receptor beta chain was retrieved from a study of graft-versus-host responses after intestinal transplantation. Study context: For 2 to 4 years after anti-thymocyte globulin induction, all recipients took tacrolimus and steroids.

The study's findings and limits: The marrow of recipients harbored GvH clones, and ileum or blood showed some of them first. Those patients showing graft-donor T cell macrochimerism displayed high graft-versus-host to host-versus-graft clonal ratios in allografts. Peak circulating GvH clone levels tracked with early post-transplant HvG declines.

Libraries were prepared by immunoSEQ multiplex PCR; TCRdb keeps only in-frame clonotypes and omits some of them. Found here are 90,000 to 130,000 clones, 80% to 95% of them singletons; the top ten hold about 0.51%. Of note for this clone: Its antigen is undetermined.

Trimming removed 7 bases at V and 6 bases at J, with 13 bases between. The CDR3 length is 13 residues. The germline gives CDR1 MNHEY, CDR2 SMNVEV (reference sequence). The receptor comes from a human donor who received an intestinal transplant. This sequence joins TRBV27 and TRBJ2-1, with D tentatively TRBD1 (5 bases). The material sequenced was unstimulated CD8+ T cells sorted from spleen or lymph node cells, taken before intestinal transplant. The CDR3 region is CASNVGVGNEQFF. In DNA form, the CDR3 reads TGTGCCAGCAATGTAGGGGTCGGCAATGAGCAGTTCTTC.